One and the same sample provided the 26 T cell receptor beta chains below, sequenced in a study of blood T cell repertoires in COVID-19. Clones were sequenced by immunoSEQ multiplex PCR, and TCRdb holds only the in-frame ones, with some missing. Among 210,000 or so clones, around 89% were seen once, and the ten largest hold less than 3.5%. The sample was peripheral blood. The receptors shown here come from a man under 40 with COVID-19, enrolled during active disease.

The rearrangement joins TRBV7-9 to TRBJ1-6, with a possible D match to TRBD1 (5 bases). V lost 6 bases, J lost 10 bases, and 16 bases lay in between. The germline gives CDR1 SEHNR, CDR2 FQNEAQ (reference sequence). This CDR3 has 14 residues. CDR3 sequence: CASSQGLSYSPLHF. The CDR3 DNA is TGTGCCAGCAGTCAGGGACTATCGTACTCACCCCTCCACTTT.

The genes are TRBV9 and TRBJ2-2; D may be TRBD1 (6 bases). Trimming shortened V by 3 bases and J by 0 bases, and 9 bases separated the two germline ends. The germline CDR1 and CDR2 sequences are SGDLS and YYNGEE. The CDR3 spans 15 residues. Here the CDR3 DNA reads TGTGCCAGCAGCGCGGGGACACCGAACACCGGGGAGCTGTTTTTT. Its translation is CASSAGTPNTGELFF.

V usage is TRBV5-1 and J usage is TRBJ2-7; D might be TRBD2 (6 bases). Germline V lookup: CDR1 SGHRS, CDR2 YFSETQ. V was shortened by 4 bases and J by 4 bases, with 18 bases between the two germline ends. The CDR3 totals 15 residues. Written as DNA, the CDR3 is TGCGCCAGCAGCCCTGGGTCGGGGGTGCTATACGAGCAGTACTTC. It encodes CASSPGSGVLYEQYF.

Concerning this clone: A junction end diverges from the germline sequence, so it may reflect a read error. This sequence joins TRBV20-1 and TRBJ2-7, with D unresolved. The V gene's germline CDR1 is DFQATT and CDR2 SNEGSKA (reference sequence). CDR3 length: 11 amino acids. CDR3 coding DNA: TGCAGTGCTCGAGAGAGCTACGAGCAGTACTTC. It translates to CSARESYEQYF.

The gene calls are TRBV4-3 and TRBJ2-5; a weak D match, TRBD2 (5 bases). V gave up 1 base and J gave up 4 bases, with 10 bases separating them. Looked up from germline, CDR1 is LGHNA and CDR2 is YSLEER. This CDR3 is built from 14 residues. CDR3 nucleotide sequence: TGCGCCAGCAGCCAAGGGAGCGGACGAGAGACCCAGTACTTC. Its protein product is CASSQGSGRETQYF.

This chain joins TRBV5-1 and TRBJ1-5; 10 bases fit TRBD1. Per the germline V gene, CDR1 is SGHRS and CDR2 is YFSETQ. The CDR3 covers 14 residues. V was clipped by 4 bases and J by 5 bases; unmatched bases: 3. The CDR3 DNA reads as TGCGCCAGCAGCACCGGGACAGGGGATCAGCCCCAGCATTTT. This sequence encodes CASSTGTGDQPQHF.

The chain joins TRBV6-4 to TRBJ1-2; TRBD1 aligns across 8 bases. The CDR3 extends over 12 amino acids. The germline gives CDR1 MRHNA, CDR2 SNTAGT. V was pared by 6 bases and J by 7 bases, with 4 bases of the junction left unmatched. The CDR3 reads CASRDRESGYTF. Here the CDR3 DNA reads TGTGCCAGCAGGGACAGGGAGAGTGGCTACACCTTC.

V gene TRBV5-4 combines with J gene TRBJ1-6; D gene uncertain. Germline-derived CDR1 and CDR2 are SGHNT and YYREEE (reference sequence). V was cut by 0 bases and J by 9 bases, with 10 bases left in between. The CDR3 totals 14 residues. CDR3 DNA sequence: TGTGCCAGCAGCTTGGGTCTGGGAGTTTCACCCCTCCACTTT. Encoded protein: CASSLGLGVSPLHF.

The CDR3 sequence: CATSSLPDLQGERGYTF. The CDR3 DNA is TGTGCCACCAGCAGCCTCCCTGATTTACAGGGCGAGCGAGGCTACACCTTC. The rearrangement links TRBV15 to TRBJ1-2; D may be TRBD1 (6 bases). V shed 3 bases and J shed 8 bases, with 25 bases lying between them. The CDR3 sequence is 17 residues long. Germline V lookup: CDR1 LNHNV, CDR2 YYDKDF (reference sequence). The variable domain in full, with the rest retrieved from reference TRBV15 and TRBJ1-2, is DAMVIQNPRYQVTQFGKPVTLSCSQTLNHNVMYWYQQKSSQAPKLLFHYYDKDFNNEADTPDNFQSRRPNTSFCFLDIRSPGLGDTAMYLCATSSLPDLQGERGYTFGSGTRLTVV.

This chain links TRBV28 with TRBJ2-3, with a tentative D call TRBD1 (7 bases). Trimming took off 5 bases at V and 0 bases at J, with 12 bases between the two ends. Germline lookup yields CDR1 MDHEN and CDR2 SYDVKM. This CDR3 is built from 15 residues. Here the CDR3 reads CASSGGTASTDTQYF. In DNA, the CDR3 is TGTGCCAGCAGTGGCGGGACAGCTAGCACAGATACGCAGTATTTT.

A single count supports this clone. The chain employs TRBV28 and TRBJ1-3; no reliable D call. V gave up 8 bases and J gave up 7 bases, with 12 bases separating them. Germline V gene lookup returns CDR1 MDHEN and CDR2 SYDVKM. The CDR3 contains 12 residues. Here the CDR3 DNA reads TGTGCCAGCGGAGTTGCGGGGAACACCATATATTTT. It translates to CASGVAGNTIYF.

CDR3 loop: CASSIYRAGSYNEQFF. The CDR3 DNA reads as TGTGCCAGTAGTATATATCGAGCGGGCTCCTACAATGAGCAGTTCTTC. The chain joins TRBV19 to TRBJ2-1, with D possibly being TRBD2 (6 bases). The CDR3 consists of 16 residues. The V end was cut by 2 bases, the J end by 0 bases, with 11 bases between. The germline CDR1 and CDR2 sequences are LNHDA and SQIVND (reference sequence). The variable domain in full, completed from reference TRBV19 and TRBJ2-1, reads DGGITQSPKYLFRKEGQNVTLSCEQNLNHDAMYWYRQDPGQGLRLIYYSQIVNDFQKGDIAEGYSVSREKKESFPLTVTSAQKNPTAFYLCASSIYRAGSYNEQFFGPGTRLTVL.

The gene calls are TRBV10-3 and TRBJ1-4; 7 bases are shared with TRBD1. Per germline, CDR1 ENHRY and CDR2 SYGVKD. The trim removed 6 bases at V and 8 bases at J, leaving 6 bases unmatched. The CDR3 is 13 residues long. The CDR3: CAIRATGQEKLFF. DNA for the CDR3: TGTGCCATCAGGGCGACAGGGCAGGAAAAACTGTTTTTT.

The rearrangement uses TRBV24-1 and TRBJ2-1, with 9 bases lining up with TRBD2. V lost 3 bases and J lost 5; bases outside the gene matches: 7. This CDR3 region has 16 residues. Germline V gene data show CDR1 as KGHDR and CDR2 as SFDVKD. This chain's CDR3 is CATSDPAGGSHNEQFF. CDR3 DNA sequence: TGTGCCACCAGTGATCCAGCGGGAGGTTCCCACAATGAGCAGTTCTTC.

This rearrangement joins TRBV7-3 to TRBJ1-1, with 9 bases matching TRBD1. Germline V gene lookup returns CDR1 SGHTA and CDR2 FQGTGA. CDR3 size: 16 residues. V lost 3 bases to trimming and J lost 1 base; unmatched junction nucleotides: 6. Written as DNA, the CDR3 is TGTGCCAGCAGCTTTACAGGGGGCGGGAGGAACACTGAAGCTTTCTTT. The encoded protein is CASSFTGGGRNTEAFF.

The chain recombines TRBV27 with TRBJ1-1; D is unresolved. The CDR3 runs to 14 residues. Deletions cut 6 bases from V and 8 bases from J, with 19 bases between. Germline CDR1 and CDR2: MNHEY and SMNVEV (reference sequence). The CDR3 is CASSLWARPEEAFF. DNA for the CDR3: TGTGCCAGCAGCCTGTGGGCCAGACCCGAGGAAGCTTTCTTT.

The rearrangement uses TRBV11-3 and TRBJ1-3; perhaps TRBD1 as D (5 bases). V was shortened by 4 bases and J by 7 bases, with 8 bases between the two germline ends. Germline assignment: CDR1 SGHNT and CDR2 YENEEA. The CDR3 is made up of 12 amino acids. The DNA for the CDR3 is TGTGCCAGCAGCTCAGGGAGGAACACCATATATTTT. Protein: CASSSGRNTIYF.

CDR3 region: CASSSWDRGNNEQFF. CDR3 nucleotides: TGCGCCAGCAGCTCATGGGACAGGGGGAACAATGAGCAGTTCTTC. The chain combines TRBV5-1 with TRBJ2-1; 11 bases map to TRBD1. This CDR3 has 15 amino acids. V lost 3 bases to trimming and J lost 5 bases; unmatched junction nucleotides: 4. The V gene's germline CDR1 is SGHRS and CDR2 YFSETQ. Based on the CDR3 plus reference TRBV5-1 and TRBJ2-1, the full variable domain is KAGVTQTPRYLIKTRGQQVTLSCSPISGHRSVSWYQQTPGQGLQFLFEYFSETQRNKGNFPGRFSGRQFSNSRSEMNVSTLELGDSALYLCASSSWDRGNNEQFFGPGTRLTVL.

The rearrangement uses TRBV19 and TRBJ2-2, with D possibly matching TRBD1 (5 bases). Trimming cost V 7 bases and J 3 bases, with 15 bases left between them. This CDR3 region has 15 residues. Germline CDR1 is LNHDA and CDR2 is SQIVND (reference sequence). CDR3 region: CASTRGTGYTGELFF. CDR3 bases: TGTGCCAGTACCCGAGGCACAGGCTACACCGGGGAGCTGTTTTTT. Full variable domain (rest looked up from reference TRBV19 and TRBJ2-2): DGGITQSPKYLFRKEGQNVTLSCEQNLNHDAMYWYRQDPGQGLRLIYYSQIVNDFQKGDIAEGYSVSREKKESFPLTVTSAQKNPTAFYLCASTRGTGYTGELFFGEGSRLTVL.

In nucleotides, the CDR3 is TGTGCCACCAGTGATGCCGGGACTAGCGGGATCTACAATGAGCAGTTCTTC. Protein: CATSDAGTSGIYNEQFF. This sequence joins TRBV24-1 and TRBJ2-1; 13 nucleotides line up with TRBD2. The junction had 4 bases not matched to a gene; V was cut back by 3 bases and J by 3 bases. The CDR3 consists of 17 residues. Germline V gene sequence: CDR1 KGHDR, CDR2 SFDVKD.

This clone was counted once. The CDR3 region is CASSTGTGPNQPQHF. The CDR3 DNA follows: TGTGCCAGCAGTACCGGGACAGGGCCCAATCAGCCCCAGCATTTT. The rearrangement uses TRBV6-5 and TRBJ1-5; 9 bases agree with TRBD1. Germline V lookup: CDR1 MNHEY, CDR2 SVGAGI. The length of the CDR3 is 15 residues. The V gene end was trimmed by 5 bases and the J gene end by 3 bases; junction bases not matched to a gene: 5.

This clone was seen just once. The chain combines TRBV5-4 with TRBJ1-1; D is possibly TRBD1 (6 bases). The germline V and J ends were trimmed by 0 bases and 5 bases, with 14 bases remaining between them. This CDR3 contains 15 residues. Germline CDR1 is SGHNT and CDR2 is YYREEE (reference sequence). The CDR3 here is CASSLVRRGKTEAFF. Written as DNA, the CDR3 is TGTGCCAGCAGCTTGGTTCGCAGGGGCAAAACTGAAGCTTTCTTT.

The chain combines TRBV28 with TRBJ2-7, with 7 bases aligning to TRBD2. The junction had 6 bases not matched to a gene; V was cut back by 2 bases and J by 2 bases. Germline V gene data show CDR1 as MDHEN and CDR2 as SYDVKM. The CDR3 length is 15 residues. CDR3 amino acids: CASSLGGGRPYEQYF. CDR3 DNA: TGTGCCAGCAGTTTAGGCGGCGGGAGACCCTACGAGCAGTACTTC.

This chain joins TRBV5-1 and TRBJ1-3, with no clear D. Trimming pared 1 base from V and 0 bases from J, leaving 14 bases between. The CDR3 spans 17 residues. Per the germline V gene, CDR1 is SGHRS and CDR2 is YFSETQ. The CDR3 loop is CASSLSGSGFSGNTIYF. In nucleotides, the CDR3 is TGCGCCAGCAGCTTGTCTGGTTCGGGTTTCTCTGGAAACACCATATATTTT.

The chain couples TRBV12-3 or TRBV12-4 to TRBJ2-1; D is possibly TRBD2 (5 bases). The germline V and J ends were trimmed by 1 base and 8 bases, with 9 bases remaining between them. The CDR3 runs 13 residues. CDR3 loop: CASSLGTGDEQFF. CDR3 bases: TGTGCCAGCAGTTTAGGGACTGGTGATGAGCAGTTCTTC.

This clone has just one count. CDR3 bases: TGTGCCAGCAGTTTGGACCGGACCCCCGGAGGAGGGAGAGGGTACAATGAGCAGTTCTTC. Its protein is CASSLDRTPGGGRGYNEQFF. This chain uses TRBV2 with TRBJ2-1, with D possibly being TRBD2 (6 bases). Per the germline V gene, CDR1 is SNHLY and CDR2 is FYNNEI. V was clipped by 5 bases and J by 4 bases, with 30 bases between them. The CDR3 spans 20 residues.